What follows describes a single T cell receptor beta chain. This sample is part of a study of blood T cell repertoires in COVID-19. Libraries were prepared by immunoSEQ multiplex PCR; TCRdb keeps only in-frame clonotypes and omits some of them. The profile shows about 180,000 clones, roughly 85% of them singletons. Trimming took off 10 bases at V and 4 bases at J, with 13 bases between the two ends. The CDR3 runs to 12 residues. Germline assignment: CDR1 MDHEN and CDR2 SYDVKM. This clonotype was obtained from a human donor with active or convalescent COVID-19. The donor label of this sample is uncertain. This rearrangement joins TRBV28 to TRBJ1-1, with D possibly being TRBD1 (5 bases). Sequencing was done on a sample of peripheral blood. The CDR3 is CATSGGPTEAFF. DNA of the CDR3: TGTGCCACCAGCGGGGGTCCCACTGAAGCTTTCTTT.